Here is one T cell receptor (beta chain) with its context. These data originate in a study of blood T cell repertoires in COVID-19. About the study: The samples span acute and convalescent COVID-19 from the United States, Italy and Spain.

Sequencing used immunoSEQ multiplex PCR; TCRdb keeps in-frame clones, though not all of them. The table includes around 55,000 clones, approximately 86% detected once. The V end lost 7 bases, the J end lost 4 bases, and 7 bases lay between the germline ends. Germline V CDR1 and CDR2: MDHEN, SYDVKM. There are 12 residues in the CDR3. The specimen sequenced was peripheral blood. This sequence originates from a man aged 40-49 years with COVID-19, enrolled during active disease. The chain carries TRBV28 and TRBJ1-4, with no clear D. The CDR3 nucleotides are TGTGCCAGCAACATTCGTAATGAAAAACTGTTTTTT. Residues: CASNIRNEKLFF.